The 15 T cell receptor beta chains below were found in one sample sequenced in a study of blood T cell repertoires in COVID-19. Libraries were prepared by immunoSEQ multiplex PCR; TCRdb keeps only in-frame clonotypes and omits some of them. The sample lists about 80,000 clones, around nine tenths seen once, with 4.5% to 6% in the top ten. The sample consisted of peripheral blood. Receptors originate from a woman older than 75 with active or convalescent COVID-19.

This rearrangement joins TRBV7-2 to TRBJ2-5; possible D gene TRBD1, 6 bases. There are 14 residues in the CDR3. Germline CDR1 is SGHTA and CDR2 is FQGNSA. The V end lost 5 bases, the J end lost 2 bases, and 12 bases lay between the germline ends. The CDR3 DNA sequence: TGTGCCAGCAGCATTACAGGGTATCAAGAGACCCAGTACTTC. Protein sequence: CASSITGYQETQYF.

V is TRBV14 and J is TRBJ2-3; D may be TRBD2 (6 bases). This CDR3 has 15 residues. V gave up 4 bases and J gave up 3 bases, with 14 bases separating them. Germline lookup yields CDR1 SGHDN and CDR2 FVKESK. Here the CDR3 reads CASSPGLLRTDTQYF. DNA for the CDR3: TGTGCCAGCAGCCCGGGACTTCTTCGTACAGATACGCAGTATTTT.

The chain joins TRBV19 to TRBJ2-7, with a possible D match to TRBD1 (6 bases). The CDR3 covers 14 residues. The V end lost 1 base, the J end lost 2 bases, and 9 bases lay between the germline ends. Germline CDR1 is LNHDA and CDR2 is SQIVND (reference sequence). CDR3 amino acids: CASSIVNRAYEQYF. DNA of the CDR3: TGTGCCAGTAGTATAGTTAACAGGGCCTACGAGCAGTACTTC.

The CDR3 sequence: CASSLGQAKNTGELFF. The CDR3 nucleotides read TGTGCCAGCAGCTTGGGGCAGGCGAAGAACACCGGGGAGCTGTTTTTT. The chain couples TRBV5-6 to TRBJ2-2; D gene ambiguous. The germline V gene has CDR1 SGHDT and CDR2 YYEEEE. V lost 0 bases to trimming and J lost 1 base, with 10 bases between them. This CDR3 contains 16 residues.

The DNA for the CDR3 is TGTGCCAGCAGCCTACAAGGGGGCGCAAGCTCCTACGAGCAGTACTTC. Translated, it gives CASSLQGGASSYEQYF. The genes are TRBV7-2 and TRBJ2-7, with 7 bases matching TRBD1. V lost 5 bases, J lost 0 bases, and 10 bases stayed unmatched. CDR3 size: 16 residues. Germline CDR1 is SGHTA and CDR2 is FQGNSA.

The CDR3 DNA reads as TGTGCCAGCTCACCATTCAGCGGGGGGGCCGAGACCCAGTACTTC. It translates to CASSPFSGGAETQYF. The chain recombines TRBV18 with TRBJ2-5; 10 bases align to TRBD2. Germline CDR1 and CDR2: KGHSH and LQKENI. The CDR3 spans 15 residues. V lost 2 bases to trimming and J lost 5 bases; unmatched junction nucleotides: 5. Variable domain in full (rest from reference TRBV18 and TRBJ2-5): NAGVMQNPRHLVRRRGQEARLRCSPMKGHSHVYWYRQLPEEGLKFMVYLQKENIIDESGMPKERFSAEFPKEGPSILRIQQVVRGDSAAYFCASSPFSGGAETQYFGPGTRLLVL.

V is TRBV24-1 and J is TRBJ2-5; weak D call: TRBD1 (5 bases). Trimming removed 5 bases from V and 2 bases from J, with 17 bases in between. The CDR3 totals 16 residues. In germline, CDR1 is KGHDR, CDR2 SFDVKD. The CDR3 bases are TGTGCCACCAGTGGTCCTACCATCCAGGGACAAGAGACCCAGTACTTC. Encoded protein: CATSGPTIQGQETQYF.

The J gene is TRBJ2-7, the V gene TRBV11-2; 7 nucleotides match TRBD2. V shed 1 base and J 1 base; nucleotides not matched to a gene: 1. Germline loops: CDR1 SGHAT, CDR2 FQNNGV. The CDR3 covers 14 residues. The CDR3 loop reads CASSLGRGSYEQYF. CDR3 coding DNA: TGTGCCAGCAGCTTAGGGCGGGGGTCCTACGAGCAGTACTTC.

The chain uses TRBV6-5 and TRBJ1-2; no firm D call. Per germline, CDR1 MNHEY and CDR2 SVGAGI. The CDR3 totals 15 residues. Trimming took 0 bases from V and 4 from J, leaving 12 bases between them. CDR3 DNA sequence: TGTGCCAGCAGTTACTCGATAGGCACTACCTATGGCTACACCTTC. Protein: CASSYSIGTTYGYTF.

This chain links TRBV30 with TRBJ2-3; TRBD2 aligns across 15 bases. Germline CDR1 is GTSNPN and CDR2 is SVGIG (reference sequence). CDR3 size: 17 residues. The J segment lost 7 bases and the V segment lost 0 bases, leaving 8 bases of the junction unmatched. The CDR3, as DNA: TGTGCCTGGAGTGTACGAAGGACTAGCGGGGGGGGGAATACGCAGTATTTT. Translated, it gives CAWSVRRTSGGGNTQYF.

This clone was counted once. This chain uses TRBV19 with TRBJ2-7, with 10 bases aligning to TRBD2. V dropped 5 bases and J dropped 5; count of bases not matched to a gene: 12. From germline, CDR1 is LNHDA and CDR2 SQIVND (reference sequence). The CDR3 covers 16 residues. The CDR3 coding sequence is TGTGCCAGTAGTTCCATACTAGCGGGGAGTACCGACGAGCAGTACTTC. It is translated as CASSSILAGSTDEQYF.

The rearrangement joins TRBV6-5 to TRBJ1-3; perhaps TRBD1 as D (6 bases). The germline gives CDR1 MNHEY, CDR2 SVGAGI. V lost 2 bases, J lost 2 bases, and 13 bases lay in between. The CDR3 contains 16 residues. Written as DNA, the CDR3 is TGTGCCAGCAGTTACGCAGGGGATAAGCCTGGAAACACCATATATTTT. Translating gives CASSYAGDKPGNTIYF.

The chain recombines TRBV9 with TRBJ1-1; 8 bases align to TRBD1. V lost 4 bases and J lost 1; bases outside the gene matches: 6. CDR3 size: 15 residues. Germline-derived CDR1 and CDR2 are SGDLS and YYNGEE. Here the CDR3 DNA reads TGTGCCAGCAGCACTATTGGGACAGGGAACACTGAAGCTTTCTTT. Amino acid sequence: CASSTIGTGNTEAFF.

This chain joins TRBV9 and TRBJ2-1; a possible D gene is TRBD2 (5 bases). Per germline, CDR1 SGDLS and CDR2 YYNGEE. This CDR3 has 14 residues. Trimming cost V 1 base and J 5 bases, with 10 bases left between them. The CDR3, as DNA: TGTGCCAGCAGCGTATCCGGACTTCACAATGAGCAGTTCTTC. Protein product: CASSVSGLHNEQFF.

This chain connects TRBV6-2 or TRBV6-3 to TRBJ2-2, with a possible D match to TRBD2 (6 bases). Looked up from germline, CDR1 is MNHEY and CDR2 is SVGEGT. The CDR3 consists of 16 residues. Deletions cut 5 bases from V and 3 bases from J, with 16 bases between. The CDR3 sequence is CASSHLARHYTGELFF. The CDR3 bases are TGTGCCAGCAGTCATCTAGCGAGACATTACACCGGGGAGCTGTTTTTT.